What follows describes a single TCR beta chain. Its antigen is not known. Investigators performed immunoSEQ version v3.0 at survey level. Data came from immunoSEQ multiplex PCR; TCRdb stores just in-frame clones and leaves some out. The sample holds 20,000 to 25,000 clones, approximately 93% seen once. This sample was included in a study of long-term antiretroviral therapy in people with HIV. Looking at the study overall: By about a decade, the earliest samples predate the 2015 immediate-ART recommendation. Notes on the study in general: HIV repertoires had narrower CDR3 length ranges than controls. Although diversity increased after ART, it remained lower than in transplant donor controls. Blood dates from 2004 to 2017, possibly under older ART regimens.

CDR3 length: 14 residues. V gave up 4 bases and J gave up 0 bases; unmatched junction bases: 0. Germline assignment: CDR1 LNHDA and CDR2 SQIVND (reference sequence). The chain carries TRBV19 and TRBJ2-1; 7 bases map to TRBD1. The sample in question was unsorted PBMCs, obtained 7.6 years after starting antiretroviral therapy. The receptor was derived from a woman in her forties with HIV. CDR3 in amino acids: CASSTGGSYNEQFF. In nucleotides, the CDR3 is TGTGCCAGTAGTACAGGGGGCTCCTACAATGAGCAGTTCTTC.